These T cell receptor beta chains were read from a single sample in a study of T cell changes during pregnancy in multiple sclerosis. Only in-frame clones appear in the TCRdb table, and some are missing; sequencing was by immunoSEQ multiplex PCR. The sample holds some 47,000 clones, 88% seen once. Sequenced material: CD8+ T cells from peripheral blood mononuclear cells, taken after pregnancy. Source of these receptors: a female donor in good health, enrolled as a control in a pregnancy study. Each CDR3 is given without its conserved first and last residue. Clone size appears in some rows only: once, few, many, or a class for an expanded clone.

j_call: TRBJ2-3; v_call: TRBV11-2; clone_size: -; cdr3_aa: ASSSSFTDTQY
j_call: TRBJ1-1; v_call: TRBV30; clone_size: few; cdr3_aa: ALIPESDTEAF
j_call: TRBJ1-3; v_call: TRBV6-5; clone_size: -; cdr3_aa: ASSPSPGGNTIY
j_call: TRBJ2-5; v_call: TRBV6-5; clone_size: -; cdr3_aa: ASSHAFEEY
j_call: TRBJ2-7; v_call: TRBV7-9; clone_size: -; cdr3_aa: ASSSQIQGNEQY
j_call: TRBJ2-7; v_call: TRBV28; clone_size: once; cdr3_aa: ASNPTGAFYEQY
j_call: TRBJ1-2; v_call: TRBV5-4; clone_size: once; cdr3_aa: ASSSWTGNYGYT
j_call: TRBJ1-1; v_call: TRBV7-9; clone_size: -; cdr3_aa: ASSSRSSPEAF
j_call: TRBJ2-1; v_call: TRBV7-9; clone_size: -; cdr3_aa: ASSLGLVQEQF
j_call: TRBJ1-1; v_call: TRBV5-8; clone_size: -; cdr3_aa: ASITPTTVRTEAF
j_call: TRBJ1-1; v_call: TRBV7-2; clone_size: -; cdr3_aa: ASSFRGESGEAF
j_call: TRBJ2-7; v_call: TRBV6-6; clone_size: -; cdr3_aa: ASSPPTGAYEQY
j_call: TRBJ1-2; v_call: TRBV14; clone_size: once; cdr3_aa: ASSPGKRDGYT
j_call: TRBJ2-5; v_call: TRBV28; clone_size: -; cdr3_aa: ASREVQETQY
j_call: TRBJ1-5; v_call: TRBV27; clone_size: -; cdr3_aa: ASSLLSNQPQH
j_call: TRBJ1-2; v_call: TRBV9; clone_size: -; cdr3_aa: ASLSEGGYT
j_call: TRBJ2-6; v_call: TRBV7-2; clone_size: -; cdr3_aa: ASNTGHNSGANVLT
j_call: TRBJ1-2; v_call: TRBV29-1; clone_size: -; cdr3_aa: SVEPRTANYGYT
j_call: TRBJ2-5; v_call: TRBV4-3; clone_size: -; cdr3_aa: ASSQASGGPETQY
j_call: TRBJ2-1; v_call: TRBV27; clone_size: -; cdr3_aa: ASSLSTLAGANEQF
j_call: TRBJ2-1; v_call: TRBV7-3; clone_size: -; cdr3_aa: ASSLTGTGNEQF
j_call: TRBJ2-5; v_call: TRBV30; clone_size: -; cdr3_aa: AWIKVSPGTQY
j_call: TRBJ1-6; v_call: TRBV27; clone_size: -; cdr3_aa: ASSLTGGSSSPLH
j_call: TRBJ2-7; v_call: TRBV5-4; clone_size: few; cdr3_aa: ASSTRGIYEQY
j_call: TRBJ1-5; v_call: TRBV5-5; clone_size: -; cdr3_aa: ASSLDRGLNQPQH
j_call: TRBJ2-1; v_call: TRBV18; clone_size: -; cdr3_aa: ASSPTPLGAYSGTEGDEQF
j_call: TRBJ1-6; v_call: TRBV2; clone_size: medium-sized; cdr3_aa: ASSESRDRGHSPLH
j_call: TRBJ1-2; v_call: TRBV7-9; clone_size: -; cdr3_aa: ASSLARTGHGYT
j_call: TRBJ2-7; v_call: TRBV16; clone_size: -; cdr3_aa: ASSGGTAGYEQY
j_call: TRBJ2-3; v_call: TRBV15; clone_size: -; cdr3_aa: ATSTDSTNTDTQY
j_call: TRBJ2-7; v_call: TRBV4-2; clone_size: -; cdr3_aa: ASSQFPGLVIYEQY
j_call: TRBJ2-2; v_call: TRBV9; clone_size: -; cdr3_aa: ASSATGTGELF
j_call: TRBJ2-3; v_call: TRBV11-2; clone_size: -; cdr3_aa: ASSLDDDAVDTQY
j_call: TRBJ1-6; v_call: TRBV6-5; clone_size: -; cdr3_aa: ASSRKTGVNSPLH
j_call: TRBJ2-7; v_call: TRBV7-9; clone_size: -; cdr3_aa: ASSFGTEQSYEQY
j_call: TRBJ2-1; v_call: TRBV6-6; clone_size: -; cdr3_aa: ASSPPLAGAYNEQF
j_call: TRBJ1-1; v_call: TRBV6-5; clone_size: -; cdr3_aa: ASSYASANTEAF
j_call: TRBJ2-2; v_call: TRBV30; clone_size: -; cdr3_aa: AWSLYTGELF
j_call: TRBJ1-5; v_call: TRBV28; clone_size: -; cdr3_aa: ASSFWRGISNQPQH
j_call: TRBJ2-1; v_call: TRBV7-6; clone_size: -; cdr3_aa: ASSFSNPSGGPYNEQF
j_call: TRBJ2-1; v_call: TRBV6-5; clone_size: -; cdr3_aa: ATSDRYNEQF
j_call: TRBJ2-3; v_call: TRBV7-9; clone_size: once; cdr3_aa: ASSGLGGADTQY
j_call: TRBJ1-3; v_call: TRBV28; clone_size: -; cdr3_aa: ASSTGVLSSGNTIY
j_call: TRBJ2-5; v_call: TRBV15; clone_size: -; cdr3_aa: ATSVRPGTAQETQY
j_call: TRBJ2-7; v_call: TRBV7-9; clone_size: -; cdr3_aa: ASSLRGMGPYEQY
j_call: TRBJ1-4; v_call: TRBV7-9; clone_size: -; cdr3_aa: ASSLVSDEKLF
j_call: TRBJ2-7; v_call: TRBV29-1; clone_size: -; cdr3_aa: SVEAPDSSYEQY